This T cell receptor (beta chain) was identified during a study of shared clonotypes between healthy human individuals. Per the germline V gene, CDR1 is MGHDK and CDR2 is SYGVNS. The V segment lost 3 bases and the J segment 2 bases; nucleotides outside the gene matches: 9. The CDR3 covers 16 residues. This clone was detected only once. Deep-level settings were used for running the assay. Here immunoSEQ multiplex PCR was the method, and the copy in TCRdb shows in-frame clones only, minus some. The sample has over a million clones; roughly 74% are singletons. The sequenced sample was memory CD4+ T cells from PBMCs. Documented subset: CD45RA-negative fraction. V and J are TRBV25-1 and TRBJ2-5, with 7 positions matching TRBD1. This receptor was taken from a man aged 18 to 30 in good health. Some clones in this sample may be carry-over from other donors' samples. The CDR3 spells CASSERQGVGQETQYF. The CDR3 DNA reads TGTGCCAGCAGTGAGCGACAGGGCGTCGGACAAGAGACCCAGTACTTC.